The 4 T cell receptor beta chains below all came from one sample that was sequenced in a study of cytomegalovirus exposure and HLA in healthy donors. Profiling relied on immunoSEQ multiplex PCR, and the TCRdb table lists in-frame clones only, not all of them. The sample consists of some 120,000 clones, roughly 95% of them appearing once. The sequenced sample was PBMCs. Source of these receptors: a man younger than 35 in good health and CMV-seronegative.

The chain is built from TRBV7-9 and TRBJ2-7; 8 bases are a match to TRBD2. The CDR3 contains 14 residues. CDR1 is SEHNR, CDR2 FQNEAQ, per germline (reference sequence). J gave up 2 bases and V 5 bases, and 5 bases lay outside the gene matches. The CDR3 nucleotides read TGTGCCAGCAGCCCGGTCGGGGGGGCCTACGAGCAGTACTTC. Translating it yields CASSPVGGAYEQYF.

The chain employs TRBV6-5 and TRBJ1-2; TRBD1 matches at 9 bases. This CDR3 contains 15 residues. Looked up from germline, CDR1 is MNHEY and CDR2 is SVGAGI. The V gene end was trimmed by 6 bases and the J gene end by 6 bases; junction bases not matched to a gene: 11. The CDR3, as DNA: TGTGCCAGCAGGGGGGGAACAGGGGGCAGGGATGGCTACACCTTC. It codes for CASRGGTGGRDGYTF.

The table lists this clone with a count of one. The chain carries TRBV28 and TRBJ1-1, with D uncertain. Trimming cost V 5 bases and J 0 bases, with 4 bases left between them. Looked up from germline, CDR1 is MDHEN and CDR2 is SYDVKM. The CDR3 covers 12 residues. The CDR3 DNA reads TGTGCCAGCAGTGAGTTGAACACTGAAGCTTTCTTT. This codes for CASSELNTEAFF.

This clone was observed once. V gene TRBV4-2 combines with J gene TRBJ2-1; 14 bases fit TRBD2. CDR3 length equals 19 residues. Germline V lookup: CDR1 LGHNA, CDR2 YNFKEQ. After removal of 4 bases from V and 2 bases from J, the junction contained 10 bases not matched to a gene. The CDR3 here is CASSREGLAGDRAYNEQFF. DNA for the CDR3: TGTGCCAGCAGCCGGGAGGGACTAGCGGGAGATAGGGCCTACAATGAGCAGTTCTTC.